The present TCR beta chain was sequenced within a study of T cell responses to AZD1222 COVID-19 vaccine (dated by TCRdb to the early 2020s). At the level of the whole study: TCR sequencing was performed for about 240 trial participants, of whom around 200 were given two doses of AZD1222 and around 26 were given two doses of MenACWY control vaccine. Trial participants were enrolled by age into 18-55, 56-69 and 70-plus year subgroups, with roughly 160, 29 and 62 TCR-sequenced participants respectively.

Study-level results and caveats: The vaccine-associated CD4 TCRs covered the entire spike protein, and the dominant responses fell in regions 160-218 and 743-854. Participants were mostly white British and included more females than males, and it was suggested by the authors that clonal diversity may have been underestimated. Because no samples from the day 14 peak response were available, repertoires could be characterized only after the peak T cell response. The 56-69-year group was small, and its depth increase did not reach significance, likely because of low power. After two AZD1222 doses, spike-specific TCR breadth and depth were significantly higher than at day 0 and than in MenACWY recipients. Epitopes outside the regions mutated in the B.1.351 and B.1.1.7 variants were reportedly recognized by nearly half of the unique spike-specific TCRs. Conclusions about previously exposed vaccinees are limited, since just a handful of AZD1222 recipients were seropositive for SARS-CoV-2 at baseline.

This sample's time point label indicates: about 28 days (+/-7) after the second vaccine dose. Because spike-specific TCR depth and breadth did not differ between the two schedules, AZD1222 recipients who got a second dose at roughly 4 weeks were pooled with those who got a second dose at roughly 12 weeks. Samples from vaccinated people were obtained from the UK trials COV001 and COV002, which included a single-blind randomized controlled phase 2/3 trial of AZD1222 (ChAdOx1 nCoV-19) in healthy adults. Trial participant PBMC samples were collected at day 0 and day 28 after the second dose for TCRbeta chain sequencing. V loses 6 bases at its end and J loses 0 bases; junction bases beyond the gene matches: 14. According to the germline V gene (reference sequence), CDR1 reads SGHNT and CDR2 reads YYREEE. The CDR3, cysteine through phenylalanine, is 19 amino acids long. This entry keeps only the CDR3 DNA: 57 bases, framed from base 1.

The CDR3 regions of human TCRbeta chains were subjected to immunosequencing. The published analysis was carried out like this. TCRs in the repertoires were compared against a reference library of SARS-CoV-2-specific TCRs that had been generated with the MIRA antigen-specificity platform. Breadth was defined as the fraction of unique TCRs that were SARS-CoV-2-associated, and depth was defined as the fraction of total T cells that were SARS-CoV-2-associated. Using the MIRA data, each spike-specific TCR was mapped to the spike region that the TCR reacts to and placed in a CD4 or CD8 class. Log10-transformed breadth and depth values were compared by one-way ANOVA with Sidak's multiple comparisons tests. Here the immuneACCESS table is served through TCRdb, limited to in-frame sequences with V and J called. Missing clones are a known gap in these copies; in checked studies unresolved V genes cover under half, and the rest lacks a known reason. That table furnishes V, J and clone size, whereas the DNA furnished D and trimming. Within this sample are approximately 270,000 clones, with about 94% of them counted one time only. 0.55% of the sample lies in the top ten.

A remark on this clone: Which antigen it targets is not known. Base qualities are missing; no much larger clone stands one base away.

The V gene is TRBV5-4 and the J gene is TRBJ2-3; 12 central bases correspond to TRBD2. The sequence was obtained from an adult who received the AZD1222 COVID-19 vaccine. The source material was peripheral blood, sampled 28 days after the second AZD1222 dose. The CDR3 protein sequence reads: CASTSEALAGGPSTDTQYF. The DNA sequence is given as TGTGCCAGCACCAGTGAGGCGCTAGCGGGGGGGCCGAGCACAGATACGCAGTATTTT.